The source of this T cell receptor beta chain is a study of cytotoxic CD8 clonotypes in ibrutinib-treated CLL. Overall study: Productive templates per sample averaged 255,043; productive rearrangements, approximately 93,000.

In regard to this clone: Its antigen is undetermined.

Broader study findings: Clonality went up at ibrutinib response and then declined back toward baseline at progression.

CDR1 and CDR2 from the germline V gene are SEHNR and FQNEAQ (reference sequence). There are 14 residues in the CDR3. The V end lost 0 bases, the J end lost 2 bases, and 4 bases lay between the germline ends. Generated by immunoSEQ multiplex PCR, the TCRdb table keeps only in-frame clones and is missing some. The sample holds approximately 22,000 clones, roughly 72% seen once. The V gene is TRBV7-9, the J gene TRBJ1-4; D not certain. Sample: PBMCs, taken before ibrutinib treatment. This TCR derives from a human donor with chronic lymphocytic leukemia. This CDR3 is CASSLAGTNEKLFF. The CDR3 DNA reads TGTGCCAGCAGCTTAGCGGGGACTAATGAAAAACTGTTTTTT.